This T cell receptor beta chain was sequenced for a study of CXCR3-negative and CXCR3-positive naive CD8 T cells (dated by TCRdb to between 2018 and 2021). About the full investigation: Some 130 million TRB reads were obtained in total, roughly 1.5 +/- 0.3 million reads per library. Data from fewer than 12 donors, pooled across two independent experiments, went into the diversity and physicochemical repertoire analyses. For the TRBV-TRBJ cluster analysis, the naive subsets came from 5 donors, while the memory cells came from 3 donors.

Worth noting for this clonotype: Which antigen it targets is not known.

Reading from cysteine to phenylalanine, the CDR3 counts 16 amino acids. No DNA sequence is on record. CDR1 and CDR2 are drawn from the germline V gene: SGHTA, FQGTGA. The study at large found these results: Because surface CD5, which has been linked to self-reactivity in mice, was comparable between naive subsets, TCR interaction strength was also inferred from TRB CDR3 physicochemical properties. Both naive subsets had comparably high repertoire diversity, while memory CD8+ T cells had much lower repertoire diversity. Freshly isolated PBMCs were used for most assays because CXCR3 expression partially decreased after cryopreservation. Compared with CXCR3-negative naive cells, CXCR3-positive naive cells had TRB CDR3s with higher hydrophobicity (lower Kidera factor 4), lower energy, and higher strength and volume indices. TRBV-TRBJ usage was similar between naive CXCR3-negative and CXCR3-positive cells from the same donor, while memory cells showed distinct patterns.

The sequencing machine was a NextSeq 550. The Human TCR Profiling Kit (MiLaboratory) was used to prepare UMI-labeled 5' RACE TRB cDNA libraries. cDNA synthesis used the entire amount of extracted RNA, and PCR amplification then used the entire amount of cDNA produced. Libraries were prepared in parallel with an identical number of PCR cycles. The study's processing was this. With a requirement of at least two reads per UMI, MIGEC and MiXCR extracted about 50,000 +/- 10,000 unique UMI-labeled TRB cDNA molecules per library. Each library averaged roughly 36,000 +/- 9,600 functional in-frame TRB CDR3 nucleotide clonotypes without stop codons. Diversity metrics, including normalized Shannon-Wiener and Chao1, were computed in VDJtools after downsampling to 5000 UMI-labeled TRB molecules per sample. VDJtools computed clonotype-size-weighted physicochemical properties of the central five CDR3 residues: interaction energy, strength, volume and Kidera factor 4. Each CDR3 protein sequence appears as one entry after TCRdb reprocessed the reads, and no DNA is included. TCRdb, not the authors, supplied the V and J calls. The sample's own table lists about 110,000 distinct CDR3 sequences. Of the sample, roughly 0.38% falls within the top ten clones.

For every CD8+ T cell subset, under 350,000 cells were flow-sorted straight into RLT lysis buffer, and each subset was sorted in triplicate. To exclude memory contaminants, naive CD8+ T cells were stringently defined as CD45RO-CCR7+CD27+CD95-. Standard density gradient centrifugation was used to isolate peripheral blood mononuclear cells from buffy coats. A FACSAria III was used to flow-sort naive CD8+ T cells into CXCR3-negative and CXCR3-positive populations. Total RNA was extracted from sorted cells with an RNeasy Mini Kit. Sequenced material: naive CXCR3+ CD8+ T cells from blood. The cell subset or site label, read with the paper, signifies: CD45RO-CCR7+CD27+CD95- naive CD8+ T cells expressing CXCR3 (TNR3+). The source of this sequence is a human donor in good health. Some clones in this sample may be carry-over from other donors' samples. The rearranged chain carries TRBV7-3 and TRBJ2-1. The CDR3 region has the sequence CASSLKWESSYNEQFF.